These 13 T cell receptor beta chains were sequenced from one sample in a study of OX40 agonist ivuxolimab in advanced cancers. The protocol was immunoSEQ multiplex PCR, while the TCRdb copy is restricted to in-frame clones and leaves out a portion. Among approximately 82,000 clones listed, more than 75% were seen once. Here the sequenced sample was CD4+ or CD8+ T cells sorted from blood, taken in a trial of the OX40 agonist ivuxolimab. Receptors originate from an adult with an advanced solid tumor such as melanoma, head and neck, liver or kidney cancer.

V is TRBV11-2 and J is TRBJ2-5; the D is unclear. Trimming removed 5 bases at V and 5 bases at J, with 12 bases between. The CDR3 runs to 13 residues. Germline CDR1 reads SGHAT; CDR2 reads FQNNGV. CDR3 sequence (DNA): TGTGCCAGCAGCAGAGGAATTAGTGAGACCCAGTACTTC. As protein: CASSRGISETQYF.

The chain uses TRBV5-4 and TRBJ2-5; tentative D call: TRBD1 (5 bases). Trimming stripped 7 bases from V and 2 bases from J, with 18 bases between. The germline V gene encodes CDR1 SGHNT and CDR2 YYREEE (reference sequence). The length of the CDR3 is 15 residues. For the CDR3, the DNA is TGTGCCAGCTCTCAGAAGACAGCTCCTCAAGAGACCCAGTACTTC. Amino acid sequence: CASSQKTAPQETQYF.

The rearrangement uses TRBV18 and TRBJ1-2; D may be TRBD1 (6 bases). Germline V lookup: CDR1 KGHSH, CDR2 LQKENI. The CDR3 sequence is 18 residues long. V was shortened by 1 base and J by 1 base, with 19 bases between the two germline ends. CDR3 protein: CASSPLHNGDNDNYGYTF. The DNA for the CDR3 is TGTGCCAGCTCACCACTCCACAACGGGGACAACGATAACTATGGCTACACCTTC.

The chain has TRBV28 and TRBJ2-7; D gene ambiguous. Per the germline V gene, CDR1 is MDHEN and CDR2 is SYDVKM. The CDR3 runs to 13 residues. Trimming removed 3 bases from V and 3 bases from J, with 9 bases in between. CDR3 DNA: TGTGCCAGCAGTTTCCCCGGGCTCTACGAGCAGTACTTC. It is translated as CASSFPGLYEQYF.

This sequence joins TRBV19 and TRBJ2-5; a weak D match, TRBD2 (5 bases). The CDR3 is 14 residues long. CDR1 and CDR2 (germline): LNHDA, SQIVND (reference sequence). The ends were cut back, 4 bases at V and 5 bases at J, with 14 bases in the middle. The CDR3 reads CASSRVGAGETQYF. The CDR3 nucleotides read TGTGCCAGTAGTAGAGTGGGAGCCGGGGAGACCCAGTACTTC.

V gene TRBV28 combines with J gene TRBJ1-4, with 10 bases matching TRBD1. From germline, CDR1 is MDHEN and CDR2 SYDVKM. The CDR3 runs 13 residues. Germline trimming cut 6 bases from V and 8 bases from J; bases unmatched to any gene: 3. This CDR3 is CASRGQGNEKLFF. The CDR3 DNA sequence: TGTGCCAGCAGGGGACAGGGGAACGAAAAACTGTTTTTT.

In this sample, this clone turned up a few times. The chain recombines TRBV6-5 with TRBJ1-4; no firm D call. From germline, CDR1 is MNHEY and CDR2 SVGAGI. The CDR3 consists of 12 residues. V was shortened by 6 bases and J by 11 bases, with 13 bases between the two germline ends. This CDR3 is CASREGVGKLFF. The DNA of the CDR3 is TGTGCCAGCAGGGAAGGAGTGGGTAAACTGTTTTTT.

The CDR3 reads CASRVRAGQTINGYTF. The DNA of the CDR3 is TGTGCCAGCAGGGTCAGGGCGGGACAGACGATTAATGGCTACACCTTC. The chain has TRBV5-6 and TRBJ1-2, with 7 nucleotides matching TRBD1. The J segment lost 6 bases and the V segment lost 5 bases, leaving 16 bases of the junction unmatched. This CDR3 is built from 16 residues. Germline V gene lookup returns CDR1 SGHDT and CDR2 YYEEEE.

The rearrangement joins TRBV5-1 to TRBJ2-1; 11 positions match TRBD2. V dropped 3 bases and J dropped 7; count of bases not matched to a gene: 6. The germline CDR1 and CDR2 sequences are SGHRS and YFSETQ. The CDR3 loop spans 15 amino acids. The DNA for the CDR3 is TGCGCCAGCAGCTCAGTAGCGGGAGGGTATAATGAGCAGTTCTTC. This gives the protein CASSSVAGGYNEQFF.

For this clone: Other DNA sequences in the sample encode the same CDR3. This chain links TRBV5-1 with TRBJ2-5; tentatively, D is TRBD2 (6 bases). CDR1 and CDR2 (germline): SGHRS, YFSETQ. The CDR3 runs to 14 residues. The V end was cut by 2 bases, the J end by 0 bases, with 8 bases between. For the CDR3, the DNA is TGCGCCAGCAGCTTAGGAGGGTACCAAGAGACCCAGTACTTC. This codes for CASSLGGYQETQYF.

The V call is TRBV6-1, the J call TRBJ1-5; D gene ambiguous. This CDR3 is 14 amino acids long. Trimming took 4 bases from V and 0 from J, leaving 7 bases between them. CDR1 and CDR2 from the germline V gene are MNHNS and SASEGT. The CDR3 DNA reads TGTGCCAGCAGTGGGAGTTCTAGCAATCAGCCCCAGCATTTT. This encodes CASSGSSSNQPQHF.

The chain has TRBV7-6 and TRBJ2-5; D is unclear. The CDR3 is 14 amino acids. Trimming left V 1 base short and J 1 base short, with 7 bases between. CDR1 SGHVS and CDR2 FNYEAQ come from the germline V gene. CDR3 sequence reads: CASSLGAAQETQYF. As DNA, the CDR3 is TGTGCCAGCAGCTTAGGGGCGGCCCAAGAGACCCAGTACTTC.

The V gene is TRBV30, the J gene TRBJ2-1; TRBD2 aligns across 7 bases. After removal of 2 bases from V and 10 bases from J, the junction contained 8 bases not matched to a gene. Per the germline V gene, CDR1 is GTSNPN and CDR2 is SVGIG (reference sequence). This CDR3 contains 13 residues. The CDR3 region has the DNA TGTGCCTGGAGTTTCGGGGAGGGACTGGAGCAGTTCTTC. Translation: CAWSFGEGLEQFF.